A selection of T cell receptor beta chains follows, all from one sample in a study of CXCR3-negative and CXCR3-positive naive CD8 T cells. Reprocessing the 5' RACE reads, TCRdb reports a single entry for every CDR3 protein and omits DNA. Its table lists approximately 130,000 distinct CDR3 sequences. The sample was naive CXCR3+ CD8+ T cells from blood. These receptors were taken from a human donor in good health. Some clones in this sample may be carry-over from other donors' samples. CDR3s include the opening cysteine and the closing phenylalanine or tryptophan.

J: TRBJ2-3
V: TRBV10-3
CDR3: CAISEGLVSDTQYF

J: TRBJ2-7
V: TRBV15
CDR3: CATSRERTAYEQYF

J: TRBJ2-5
V: TRBV4-3
CDR3: CASSPGDSGGPRETQYF

J: TRBJ2-3
V: TRBV9
CDR3: CASRGAGTDTQYF

J: TRBJ2-3
V: TRBV12-3/TRBV12-4
CDR3: CASSSGLTYSTDTQYF

J: TRBJ2-7
V: TRBV19
CDR3: CASSQGIYEQYF

J: TRBJ2-7
V: TRBV5-7
CDR3: CASSTRGQGKYEQYF

J: TRBJ2-3
V: TRBV7-8
CDR3: CASSLIGIPDTQYF

J: TRBJ2-3
V: TRBV9
CDR3: CASSVVGPGGADTQYF

J: TRBJ2-1
V: TRBV6-1
CDR3: CASSVGDKGEQFF

J: TRBJ2-1
V: TRBV12-3/TRBV12-4
CDR3: CASSLASVTSGRVGFF

J: TRBJ2-5
V: TRBV7-2
CDR3: CASSLAMGLDFSSETQYF

J: TRBJ2-1
V: TRBV19
CDR3: CASSMPAGSLEQFF

J: TRBJ2-7
V: TRBV20-1
CDR3: CSAPPGLAGNEQYF

J: TRBJ2-1
V: TRBV4-2
CDR3: CASSQDLRLAKEEKFF

J: TRBJ2-7
V: TRBV29-1
CDR3: CSVETGSYEQYF

J: TRBJ2-3
V: TRBV9
CDR3: CASSVVQGDTQYF

J: TRBJ1-4
V: TRBV29-1
CDR3: CSAEREEKLFF

J: TRBJ1-2
V: TRBV9
CDR3: CASNEGGSYGYTF

J: TRBJ2-1
V: TRBV2
CDR3: CASSPIYNEQFF

J: TRBJ2-2
V: TRBV20-1
CDR3: CSAEHPDRTGELLF

J: TRBJ2-1
V: TRBV7-7
CDR3: CASSLDGGTYNEQFF

J: TRBJ2-7
V: TRBV12-3/TRBV12-4
CDR3: CASSFGGRDEQYF

J: TRBJ2-1
V: TRBV6-2/TRBV6-3
CDR3: CASSYGPRDEQFF

J: TRBJ1-2
V: TRBV28
CDR3: CASSSWANYGYTF

J: TRBJ2-3
V: TRBV29-1
CDR3: CSVEGDSTSTDTQYF

J: TRBJ1-2
V: TRBV20-1
CDR3: CSARPPGDRRWGDYGYTF

J: TRBJ2-1
V: TRBV6-1
CDR3: CASSTGTNNEQFF

J: TRBJ2-1
V: TRBV12-3/TRBV12-4
CDR3: CASSFMRLAGGNEQFF

J: TRBJ2-2
V: TRBV6-6
CDR3: CASSPTSGGPGELFF

J: TRBJ2-7
V: TRBV29-1
CDR3: CSVSTGAAYEQYF

J: TRBJ2-1
V: TRBV11-1
CDR3: CASSFRGWNPSSVEQFF

J: TRBJ2-7
V: TRBV7-9
CDR3: CASSRGDLSYEQYF

J: TRBJ1-2
V: TRBV11-2
CDR3: CASSRGASPFFNYGYTF

J: TRBJ2-3
V: TRBV7-9
CDR3: CASRPKATTSTDTQYF

J: TRBJ2-1
V: TRBV7-2
CDR3: CASSLLSIYNEQFF

J: TRBJ1-1
V: TRBV12-5
CDR3: CASGLAPGKTEAFF

J: TRBJ2-7
V: TRBV6-2/TRBV6-3
CDR3: CASSYTPNRDRDPYEQYF